This entry lists 16 T cell receptor beta chains sequenced from one sample in a study of blood T cell repertoires in COVID-19. Sequencing used immunoSEQ multiplex PCR; TCRdb keeps in-frame clones, though not all of them. In the table there are about 480,000 clones, approximately 90% of which are singletons. The material sequenced was PBMCs or T cells enriched from blood (not recorded which). The receptors here all came from a woman in her late teens or twenties with acute COVID-19.

V usage is TRBV19 and J usage is TRBJ1-3; 9 bases map to TRBD1. The germline gives CDR1 LNHDA, CDR2 SQIVND (reference sequence). The CDR3 length is 15 residues. The ends lost 8 bases at V and 3 bases at J; junction bases unmatched: 8. CDR3 in DNA: TGTGCCAGTGGCCGGGGACAGGGTAGTGGAAACACCATATATTTT. This sequence encodes CASGRGQGSGNTIYF.

This clone has a handful of counts. This chain links TRBV6-2 or TRBV6-3 with TRBJ1-3; D call uncertain. The germline gives CDR1 MNHEY, CDR2 SVGEGT. The CDR3 is 14 residues long. V dropped 3 bases and J dropped 0 bases, with 6 bases sitting between them. The CDR3 nucleotides read TGTGCCAGCAGTTATGACAACTCTGGAAACACCATATATTTT. Translation gives CASSYDNSGNTIYF.

This sequence joins TRBV5-7 and TRBJ2-7; D is uncertain. TRBV5-7 is an ORF, with its function uncertain. The germline V and J ends were trimmed by 0 bases and 2 bases, with 12 bases remaining between them. This CDR3 spans 15 amino acids. The CDR3: CASSLARSETYEQYF. CDR3 bases: TGTGCCAGCAGCTTGGCGCGGTCAGAAACCTACGAGCAGTACTTC.

The V gene is TRBV9, the J gene TRBJ2-3; TRBD2 agrees at 9 bases. V trimming: 4 bases; J trimming: 4 bases; junction bases outside the gene matches: 7. CDR1 is SGDLS, CDR2 YYNGEE, per germline. This CDR3 has 15 amino acids. CDR3 bases: TGTGCCAGCAGCAGTCTAGCGGGGAGCCCAGATACGCAGTATTTT. It specifies CASSSLAGSPDTQYF.

This clone was picked up a small number of times. The V call is TRBV24-1, the J call TRBJ2-5; 8 nucleotides match TRBD2. The germline V gene has CDR1 KGHDR and CDR2 SFDVKD. This CDR3 contains 13 residues. With 4 bases clipped from V and 7 bases from J, the junction kept 4 bases outside the gene matches. CDR3 amino acids: CATSEAGDGTQYF. CDR3 bases: TGTGCCACCAGTGAAGCGGGAGATGGGACCCAGTACTTC.

Of note for this clone: One end of the junction varies from germline; a read error may be responsible. V is TRBV6-1 and J is TRBJ1-2, with a weak D call TRBD1 (6 bases). CDR3 length: 17 amino acids. Germline V gene lookup returns CDR1 MNHNS and CDR2 SASEGT. Written as DNA, the CDR3 is TGTGCCAGCAGTCAAGCCGCGGACAGCCTACTTAACTATGGCTACACCTTC. This translates into CASSQAADSLLNYGYTF.

This chain links TRBV2 with TRBJ2-3; 12 bases align to TRBD2. V shed 8 bases, J shed 0 bases, and the junction held 6 bases outside the gene matches. The CDR3 runs to 16 residues. Germline lookup yields CDR1 SNHLY and CDR2 FYNNEI. CDR3 DNA: TGTGCCAGCCAAAGACTAGCGGGGGATAGCACAGATACGCAGTATTTT. This translates into CASQRLAGDSTDTQYF.

This chain uses TRBV5-1 with TRBJ1-1, with 7 bases identical to TRBD1. CDR3 length: 14 residues. Germline CDR1 reads SGHRS; CDR2 reads YFSETQ. After removal of 2 bases from V and 4 bases from J, the junction contained 5 bases not matched to a gene. Written as DNA, the CDR3 is TGCGCCAGCAGCTTAACAGGGGTAGGCACTGAAGCTTTCTTT. Translation: CASSLTGVGTEAFF.

The rearrangement uses TRBV19 and TRBJ1-1; 9 positions agree with TRBD1. The CDR3 sequence is 13 residues long. J was trimmed by 1 base and V by 11 bases; bases with no gene match: 5. Germline CDR1 LNHDA, CDR2 SQIVND (reference sequence). DNA for the CDR3: TGTGCCGTACAACAGGGGGCGAACACTGAAGCTTTCTTT. Translated, it gives CAVQQGANTEAFF.

This clone occurred many times. The chain recombines TRBV19 with TRBJ1-3, with TRBD1 matching 8 bases. The CDR3 consists of 14 residues. Germline V gene lookup returns CDR1 LNHDA and CDR2 SQIVND (reference sequence). V shed 5 bases and J 7 bases; nucleotides not matched to a gene: 7. CDR3 residues: CASSPRTGQNTIYF. DNA of the CDR3: TGTGCCAGTAGTCCACGGACAGGGCAGAACACCATATATTTT.

The chain is built from TRBV4-2 and TRBJ1-5, with TRBD1 matching over 8 bases. Germline CDR1 reads LGHNA; CDR2 reads YNFKEQ. Trimming removed 0 bases from V and 4 bases from J; junction bases left unmatched: 2. The length of the CDR3 is 15 residues. The CDR3 DNA reads TGTGCCAGCAGCCAAGATGGACAGGGAAATCAGCCCCAGCATTTT. Residues: CASSQDGQGNQPQHF.

The chain couples TRBV5-1 to TRBJ2-5; TRBD1 might be the D (6 bases). CDR3 length: 15 residues. V lost 0 bases, J lost 4 bases, and 13 bases lay in between. The germline V gene has CDR1 SGHRS and CDR2 YFSETQ. The CDR3 spells CASSLGDNKGETQYF. The CDR3 DNA reads TGCGCCAGCAGCTTGGGGGACAACAAAGGAGAGACCCAGTACTTC.

The chain recombines TRBV27 with TRBJ2-1; TRBD2 agrees at 13 bases. Germline assignment: CDR1 MNHEY and CDR2 SMNVEV (reference sequence). Unmatched junction bases numbered 5, after V lost 2 bases and J lost 7 bases. The CDR3 is 16 residues long. This CDR3 is CASSLTSGGGTNEQFF. The CDR3 DNA follows: TGTGCCAGCAGTTTAACTAGCGGGGGGGGAACTAATGAGCAGTTCTTC.

This chain joins TRBV11-2 and TRBJ2-1, with D possibly being TRBD1 (6 bases). The germline V gene has CDR1 SGHAT and CDR2 FQNNGV. The CDR3 runs to 14 residues. The V end was cut by 2 bases, the J end by 9 bases, with 14 bases between. In nucleotides, the CDR3 is TGTGCCAGCAGCTTAAAAGAGGGGGTGGGTGAGCAGTTCTTC. It yields the protein CASSLKEGVGEQFF. Full variable domain (rest looked up from reference TRBV11-2 and TRBJ2-1): EAGVAQSPRYKIIEKRQSVAFWCNPISGHATLYWYQQILGQGPKLLIQFQNNGVVDDSQLPKDRFSAERLKGVDSTLKIQPAKLEDSAVYLCASSLKEGVGEQFFGPGTRLTVL.

The chain combines TRBV12-3 or TRBV12-4 with TRBJ1-1; D is unclear. The CDR3 is made up of 11 amino acids. Trimming cost V 3 bases and J 10 bases, with 9 bases left between them. In DNA form, the CDR3 reads TGTGCCAGCAGTTTGCGGGAGAGAGCTTTCTTT. This sequence encodes CASSLRERAFF.

The chain links TRBV19 to TRBJ1-5; D gene unclear. The CDR3 consists of 18 residues. The germline V gene encodes CDR1 LNHDA and CDR2 SQIVND (reference sequence). V was clipped by 1 base and J by 2 bases, with 18 bases between them. CDR3 amino acids: CASSIGLRHLWGNQPQHF. The CDR3 DNA follows: TGTGCCAGTAGTATAGGTCTAAGACACCTATGGGGCAATCAGCCCCAGCATTTT.